These 14 T cell receptor beta chains originate from one sample sequenced in a study of T cell responses to AZD1222 COVID-19 vaccine. This table comes from immunoSEQ multiplex PCR, and its TCRdb copy is limited to in-frame clones, with some not included. The sample includes about 180,000 clones, around nine tenths of them seen just once. Here the sequenced sample was peripheral blood, taken on day 0 of AZD1222 vaccination. These receptors were taken from an adult in good health.

The genes are TRBV12-3 or TRBV12-4 and TRBJ2-7, with D hard to call. Trimming pared 6 bases from V and 3 bases from J, leaving 9 bases between. The CDR3 is 12 amino acids. The CDR3 DNA sequence: TGTGCCAGCAGCCGCTCGGGCTACGAGCAGTACTTC. Protein product: CASSRSGYEQYF.

This chain links TRBV18 with TRBJ1-2; D gene ambiguous. Trimming stripped 3 bases from V and 7 bases from J, with 9 bases between. Germline CDR1 KGHSH, CDR2 LQKENI. The CDR3 is made up of 12 amino acids. In nucleotides, the CDR3 is TGTGCCAGCTCACCTATCCCCGGTGGCTACACCTTC. Amino acid sequence: CASSPIPGGYTF.

The chain links TRBV4-3 to TRBJ1-2, with D tentatively TRBD1 (6 bases). Trimming cost V 1 base and J 8 bases, with 17 bases left between them. The CDR3 is 15 residues long. Germline assignment: CDR1 LGHNA and CDR2 YSLEER. The CDR3: CASSQGLTGLEGYTF. CDR3 coding DNA: TGCGCCAGCAGCCAAGGTCTAACAGGGCTCGAGGGCTACACCTTC.

The chain joins TRBV14 to TRBJ2-2, with 11 nucleotides matching TRBD1. V was clipped by 2 bases and J by 4 bases; unmatched bases: 6. CDR3 size: 17 residues. CDR1 SGHDN and CDR2 FVKESK come from the germline V gene. CDR3 region: CASSQYTGTGGTGELFF. CDR3 nucleotides: TGTGCCAGCAGCCAATACACCGGGACAGGGGGCACCGGGGAGCTGTTTTTT.

This clone has just one count. The chain combines TRBV10-3 with TRBJ2-1; 13 bases agree with TRBD2. With V trimmed by 10 bases and J by 6 bases, 3 bases remained unmatched. Per the germline V gene, CDR1 is ENHRY and CDR2 is SYGVKD. CDR3 length: 13 amino acids. Here the CDR3 reads CASGLAGANEQFF. As DNA, the CDR3 is TGTGCCAGCGGACTAGCGGGGGCCAATGAGCAGTTCTTC.

The V gene is TRBV7-2, the J gene TRBJ2-2; TRBD1 matches at 9 bases. J lost 7 bases, V lost 5 bases, and 14 bases had no gene match. This CDR3 is 17 amino acids long. CDR1 and CDR2 (germline): SGHTA, FQGNSA. CDR3 amino acids: CASSLIAGQGTGGELFF. The CDR3 coding sequence is TGTGCCAGCAGCCTAATTGCGGGACAGGGTACGGGCGGGGAGCTGTTTTTT. The full variable domain, completed using reference TRBV7-2 and TRBJ2-2, is GAGVSQSPSNKVTEKGKDVELRCDPISGHTALYWYRQSLGQGLEFLIYFQGNSAPDKSGLPSDRFSAERTGGSVSTLTIQRTQQEDSAVYLCASSLIAGQGTGGELFFGEGSRLTVL.

The count of this clone is one. The rearrangement uses TRBV6-5 and TRBJ2-7; D possibly corresponds to TRBD2 (5 bases). Germline V gives CDR1 MNHEY, CDR2 SVGAGI. This CDR3 contains 14 residues. Trimming cost V 5 bases and J 1 base, with 12 bases left between them. The DNA of the CDR3 is TGTGCCAGCAGTCCCGAGGGCCTATCCTACGAGCAGTACTTC. Amino acids: CASSPEGLSYEQYF.

The chain is built from TRBV19 and TRBJ1-1; D call uncertain. The CDR3 sequence is 13 residues long. V lost 3 bases, J lost 1 base, and 6 bases lay in between. Germline-derived CDR1 and CDR2 are LNHDA and SQIVND (reference sequence). DNA for the CDR3: TGTGCCAGTAGTATTACTAAGAACACTGAAGCTTTCTTT. This encodes CASSITKNTEAFF.

The V and J genes are TRBV15 and TRBJ1-1, with 7 bases identical to TRBD1. The V gene's germline CDR1 is LNHNV and CDR2 YYDKDF (reference sequence). With 6 bases clipped from V and 1 base from J, the junction kept 5 bases outside the gene matches. The CDR3 extends over 14 amino acids. The CDR3 here is CATRPDRQNTEAFF. DNA for the CDR3: TGTGCCACCAGACCGGACAGGCAGAACACTGAAGCTTTCTTT.

This chain uses TRBV9 with TRBJ1-5; 7 nucleotides agree with TRBD1. The CDR3 loop spans 14 amino acids. Germline V gives CDR1 SGDLS, CDR2 YYNGEE. The V segment lost 0 bases and the J segment 5 bases; nucleotides outside the gene matches: 2. DNA of the CDR3: TGTGCCAGCAGCGTAGGTCAGGGGGATCAGCCCCAGCATTTT. Amino acids: CASSVGQGDQPQHF.

This rearrangement joins TRBV7-9 to TRBJ1-2, with 9 nucleotides matching TRBD1. This CDR3 spans 15 amino acids. Trimming took 10 bases from V and 5 from J; bases not matched to a gene: 14. The V gene's germline CDR1 is SEHNR and CDR2 FQNEAQ (reference sequence). Here the CDR3 reads CATSPGQGPSYGYTF. CDR3 coding DNA: TGTGCCACCTCCCCGGGACAGGGTCCAAGTTATGGCTACACCTTC.

This chain links TRBV6-5 with TRBJ2-1, with 9 bases fitting TRBD1. Germline V gene sequence: CDR1 MNHEY, CDR2 SVGAGI. Trimming cost V 8 bases and J 6 bases; bases outside gene matches: 5. This CDR3 is built from 13 residues. The CDR3 DNA reads TGTGCCAGCTCGGGACAGGGAGTCAATGAGCAGTTCTTC. Translated: CASSGQGVNEQFF.

This chain connects TRBV12-5 to TRBJ1-4, with D perhaps TRBD1 (6 bases). Germline lookup yields CDR1 LGHNT and CDR2 FRNRAP. Trimming cost V 4 bases and J 0 bases, with 18 bases left between them. CDR3 length equals 18 residues. The CDR3 reads CASGSPSTGTTTNEKLFF. The CDR3 DNA reads as TGTGCTAGTGGTTCCCCCTCCACCGGGACAACAACTAATGAAAAACTGTTTTTT.

The gene calls are TRBV2 and TRBJ1-2; 7 positions agree with TRBD1. Trimming at V came to 7 bases and at J to 2 bases, leaving 7 bases not matched to a gene. Germline values: CDR1 SNHLY, CDR2 FYNNEI. The CDR3 is made up of 14 amino acids. The CDR3 here is CASTDRADNYGYTF. The CDR3 bases are TGTGCCAGCACCGACAGGGCCGACAACTATGGCTACACCTTC.